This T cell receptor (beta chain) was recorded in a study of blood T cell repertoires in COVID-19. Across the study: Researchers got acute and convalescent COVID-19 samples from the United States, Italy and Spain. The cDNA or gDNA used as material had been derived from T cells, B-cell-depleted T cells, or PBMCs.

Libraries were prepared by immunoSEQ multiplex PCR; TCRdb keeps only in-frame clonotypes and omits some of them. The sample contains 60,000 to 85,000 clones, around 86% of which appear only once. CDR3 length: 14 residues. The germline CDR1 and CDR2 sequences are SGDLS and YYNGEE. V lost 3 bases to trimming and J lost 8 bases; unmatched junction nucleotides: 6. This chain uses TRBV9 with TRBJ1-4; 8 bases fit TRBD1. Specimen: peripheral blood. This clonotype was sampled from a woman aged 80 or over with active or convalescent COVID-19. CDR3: CASSAQGAREKLFF. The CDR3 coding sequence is TGTGCCAGCAGCGCCCAGGGGGCGCGAGAAAAACTGTTTTTT.